The 25 T cell receptor beta chains below all came from one sample that was sequenced in a study of blood T cell repertoires in COVID-19. This table comes from immunoSEQ multiplex PCR, and its TCRdb copy is limited to in-frame clones, with some not included. The sample has around 130,000 clones; around 80% are singletons. The specimen was PBMCs or T cells enriched from blood (not recorded which). Receptor source: a man aged 40-49 years with acute COVID-19.

This chain joins TRBV27 and TRBJ1-1; 8 bases match TRBD1. Per germline, CDR1 MNHEY and CDR2 SMNVEV (reference sequence). V was pared by 1 base and J by 0 bases, with 1 base of the junction left unmatched. This CDR3 comprises 15 residues. The CDR3 DNA follows: TGTGCCAGCAGTTTATTGACAGGGGTGAACACTGAAGCTTTCTTT. This sequence encodes CASSLLTGVNTEAFF.

This clone was detected a few times. The J gene is TRBJ2-7, the V gene TRBV3-1 (or the pseudogene TRBV3-2); D not resolved. Germline V gene lookup returns CDR1 LGHDT and CDR2 YNNKEL (reference sequence). The V and J ends lost 1 base and 3 bases respectively, with 13 bases between them. This CDR3 is 15 amino acids long. CDR3 region: CASSQGVEQNYEQYF. The CDR3 DNA reads as TGTGCCAGCAGCCAAGGGGTAGAACAGAACTACGAGCAGTACTTC.

The chain couples TRBV6-5 to TRBJ2-7; 7 positions match TRBD1. The CDR3 covers 15 residues. With V trimmed by 6 bases and J by 5 bases, 13 bases remained unmatched. CDR1 and CDR2 (germline): MNHEY, SVGAGI. CDR3 coding DNA: TGTGCCAGCAGAATTACAGGGGCTCCCGGCCACGAGCAGTACTTC. It encodes CASRITGAPGHEQYF.

To note about this clone: A read error may produce the germline difference seen at one junction end. The chain has TRBV24-1 and TRBJ2-1; TRBD1 matches 7 bases. Germline V gene data show CDR1 as KGHDR and CDR2 as SFDVKD. This CDR3 spans 16 amino acids. The CDR3, as DNA: TGTGCCACCGGTGATTTTGTGAGACAGGGAAACAATGAGCAGTTCTTC. It translates to CATGDFVRQGNNEQFF.

This rearrangement joins TRBV7-8 to TRBJ2-1; 11 positions match TRBD2. This CDR3 is 15 amino acids long. From germline, CDR1 is SGHVS and CDR2 FQNEAQ. Losses at the gene ends were 5 bases for V and 6 bases for J; bases not matched to a gene: 6. The CDR3 DNA reads as TGTGCCAGCAGCGCAACTAGCGGGGGCCTCAATGAGCAGTTCTTC. Translation: CASSATSGGLNEQFF.

The CDR3 nucleotides read TGTGCCTGGCGGGGGATGGCGGTTGAAAAACTGTTTTTT. It yields the protein CAWRGMAVEKLFF. The chain couples TRBV30 to TRBJ1-4; D might be TRBD1 (5 bases). Germline CDR1 is GTSNPN and CDR2 is SVGIG (reference sequence). This CDR3 has 13 residues. V dropped 5 bases and J dropped 7 bases, with 14 bases sitting between them.

The V gene is TRBV19, the J gene TRBJ2-1; TRBD2 agrees at 10 bases. Trimming at V came to 7 bases and at J to 8 bases, leaving 11 bases not matched to a gene. The V gene's germline CDR1 is LNHDA and CDR2 SQIVND (reference sequence). There are 15 residues in the CDR3. The CDR3 region is CASTGASGSYHEQFF. CDR3 coding DNA: TGTGCCAGTACTGGAGCTAGCGGGAGTTATCATGAGCAGTTCTTC.

The CDR3 DNA sequence: TGTGCCAGCAGCCGACCAGGAACTGGGGCCAACGTCCTGACTTTC. It is translated as CASSRPGTGANVLTF. The V call is TRBV7-3, the J call TRBJ2-6; D gene unclear. Looked up from germline, CDR1 is SGHTA and CDR2 is FQGTGA. The CDR3 totals 15 residues. The V end was cut by 5 bases, the J end by 2 bases, with 10 bases between.

The genes are TRBV19 and TRBJ2-3; 12 bases line up with TRBD2. The V segment lost 10 bases and the J segment 4 bases; nucleotides outside the gene matches: 6. The germline gives CDR1 LNHDA, CDR2 SQIVND (reference sequence). The length of the CDR3 is 14 residues. The CDR3 protein is CATQLAGGPDTQYF. DNA of the CDR3: TGTGCCACTCAACTAGCGGGGGGTCCAGATACGCAGTATTTT.

This sequence joins TRBV24-1 and TRBJ2-1, with a possible D match to TRBD2 (6 bases). Germline loops: CDR1 KGHDR, CDR2 SFDVKD. The V end lost 4 bases, the J end lost 13 bases, and 16 bases lay between the germline ends. CDR3 size: 13 residues. The CDR3: CATSDPGLPGQFF. In DNA, the CDR3 is TGTGCCACCAGTGACCCGGGACTCCCAGGACAGTTCTTC.

The chain uses TRBV7-8 and TRBJ1-2; a possible D gene is TRBD1 (5 bases). Germline CDR1 reads SGHVS; CDR2 reads FQNEAQ. The V and J ends lost 3 bases and 4 bases respectively, with 18 bases between them. The CDR3 has 16 amino acids. The CDR3 is CASSLGGADTGYGYTF. In DNA form, the CDR3 reads TGTGCCAGCAGCTTGGGGGGAGCGGACACCGGCTATGGCTACACCTTC.

CDR3 in DNA: TGTGCCAGCAGCTCAGCTAGCGGGTGGTACACAGATACGCAGTATTTT. This translates into CASSSASGWYTDTQYF. The chain combines TRBV6-2 or TRBV6-3 with TRBJ2-3, with TRBD2 identical over 8 bases. Germline CDR1 is MNHEY and CDR2 is SVGEGT. J was trimmed by 2 bases and V by 6 bases; bases with no gene match: 10. There are 16 residues in the CDR3.

CDR3 protein: CASSIPGVSEQYF. The CDR3 DNA is TGTGCCAGTAGTATCCCAGGGGTAAGCGAGCAGTACTTC. The rearrangement joins TRBV19 to TRBJ2-7; possibly TRBD1 for D (6 bases). Germline V lookup: CDR1 LNHDA, CDR2 SQIVND (reference sequence). CDR3 length: 13 amino acids. The V end lost 3 bases, the J end lost 6 bases, and 12 bases lay between the germline ends.

The chain links TRBV11-1 to TRBJ2-5; 11 nucleotides agree with TRBD1. CDR1 and CDR2 from the germline V gene are SGHAT and FQDESV (reference sequence). This CDR3 comprises 14 residues. Trimming took 5 bases from V and 7 from J; bases not matched to a gene: 6. Written as DNA, the CDR3 is TGTGCCAGCAGCCGGGACAGGGGGACGGGGACCCAGTACTTC. This translates into CASSRDRGTGTQYF.

The chain couples TRBV4-2 to TRBJ2-1; 7 bases line up with TRBD2. V shed 1 base, J shed 4 bases, and the junction held 7 bases outside the gene matches. This CDR3 is built from 16 residues. Germline V gene sequence: CDR1 LGHNA, CDR2 YNFKEQ. CDR3 sequence: CASSQVPAGAYNEQFF. The DNA of the CDR3 is TGTGCCAGCAGCCAAGTTCCTGCGGGAGCATACAATGAGCAGTTCTTC.

The V call is TRBV6-5, the J call TRBJ2-2; 8 bases agree with TRBD1. Germline-derived CDR1 and CDR2 are MNHEY and SVGAGI. The CDR3 contains 14 residues. The ends lost 7 bases at V and 3 bases at J; junction bases unmatched: 4. The CDR3 is CASTMDRDTGELFF. CDR3 nucleotide sequence: TGTGCCAGCACCATGGACAGGGACACCGGGGAGCTGTTTTTT.

This clone was detected once. The V and J genes are TRBV7-2 and TRBJ1-2; TRBD1 might be the D (5 bases). Trimming removed 5 bases at V and 3 bases at J, with 22 bases between. Germline CDR1 SGHTA, CDR2 FQGNSA. The CDR3 has 17 amino acids. Written as DNA, the CDR3 is TGTGCCAGCAGCCCGGTGGGATTGGGACTGGGTTACTATGGCTACACCTTC. Its protein is CASSPVGLGLGYYGYTF.

This rearrangement joins TRBV5-1 to TRBJ2-1, with 8 positions matching TRBD2. CDR1 is SGHRS and CDR2 is YFSETQ in the germline V gene. The J segment lost 5 bases and the V segment lost 4 bases, leaving 8 bases of the junction unmatched. The CDR3 is 15 amino acids. The CDR3 reads CASSPSSGYHNEQFF. The CDR3 region has the DNA TGCGCCAGCAGCCCCTCTAGCGGGTATCACAATGAGCAGTTCTTC.

J is TRBJ1-2 and V is TRBV28; D is ambiguous. The CDR3 totals 13 residues. Germline V gene data show CDR1 as MDHEN and CDR2 as SYDVKM. V dropped 7 bases and J dropped 0 bases, with 9 bases sitting between them. Here the CDR3 reads CASTVTANYGYTF. The CDR3 region has the DNA TGTGCCAGCACGGTAACGGCTAACTATGGCTACACCTTC.

This chain connects TRBV30 to TRBJ1-1, with D tentatively TRBD1 (6 bases). V lost 2 bases and J 6 bases, leaving 16 bases between the germline ends. From germline, CDR1 is GTSNPN and CDR2 SVGIG (reference sequence). The CDR3 has 14 amino acids. The CDR3 bases are TGTGCCTGGAGTTCACTCAGGGGAGACTCTGAAGCTTTCTTT. Its protein is CAWSSLRGDSEAFF.

The chain combines TRBV7-8 with TRBJ1-1, with D unresolved. CDR1 is SGHVS, CDR2 FQNEAQ, per germline. The CDR3 is made up of 14 amino acids. The ends were cut back, 5 bases at V and 7 bases at J, with 17 bases in the middle. CDR3 region: CASSQQAVNREAFF. In DNA, the CDR3 is TGTGCCAGCAGCCAGCAGGCCGTGAACCGTGAAGCTTTCTTT. The variable domain in full, with the rest retrieved from reference TRBV7-8 and TRBJ1-1, is GAGVSQSPRYKVAKRGQDVALRCDPISGHVSLFWYQQALGQGPEFLTYFQNEAQLDKSGLPSDRFFAERPEGSVSTLKIQRTQQEDSAVYLCASSQQAVNREAFFGQGTRLTVV.

The chain uses TRBV9 and TRBJ2-1, with 7 bases aligning to TRBD2. From germline, CDR1 is SGDLS and CDR2 YYNGEE. The CDR3 totals 15 residues. V trimming: 4 bases; J trimming: 5 bases; junction bases outside the gene matches: 9. CDR3 sequence: CASSPRLADHNEQFF. The CDR3 bases are TGTGCCAGCAGCCCCCGGCTAGCGGATCACAATGAGCAGTTCTTC.

The rearrangement joins TRBV10-1 to TRBJ2-3; possibly TRBD1 for D (6 bases). Deletions cut 6 bases from V and 0 bases from J, with 10 bases between. CDR1 and CDR2 (germline): WNHNN, SYGVQD (reference sequence). This CDR3 contains 14 residues. In nucleotides, the CDR3 is TGCGCCAGCAGGGGGACAAGAAGCACAGATACGCAGTATTTT. This gives the protein CASRGTRSTDTQYF.

About this clone: Other DNA sequences of this sample code for an identical CDR3. The gene calls are TRBV6-5 and TRBJ2-7; D perhaps matches TRBD1 (6 bases). V lost 2 bases to trimming and J lost 0 bases, with 11 bases between them. The CDR3 covers 15 residues. In germline, CDR1 is MNHEY, CDR2 SVGAGI. The CDR3 region is CASSYTRGSSYEQYF. The CDR3 bases are TGTGCCAGCAGTTACACCAGGGGAAGCTCCTACGAGCAGTACTTC.

The chain uses TRBV27 and TRBJ2-7, with 8 bases aligning to TRBD1. CDR3 length: 14 residues. Germline assignment: CDR1 MNHEY and CDR2 SMNVEV (reference sequence). The junction had 6 bases not matched to a gene; V was cut back by 3 bases and J by 5 bases. Here the CDR3 reads CASSFWAGGNEQYF. In DNA form, the CDR3 reads TGTGCCAGCAGTTTTTGGGCAGGGGGCAACGAGCAGTACTTC.